The 6 T cell receptor beta chains in this list originate from one sample, sequenced in a study of blood T cell repertoires in COVID-19. The assay was immunoSEQ multiplex PCR, and TCRdb's table has in-frame clones only and misses some. The sample yields 130,000 or so clones, almost 85% seen once. Sequencing used peripheral blood. The origin of the receptors is a human donor in a cohort sampled during active COVID-19.

V and J are TRBV19 and TRBJ2-1; tentative D call: TRBD1 (5 bases). The V gene's germline CDR1 is LNHDA and CDR2 SQIVND (reference sequence). The CDR3 has 15 residues. The ends were cut back, 7 bases at V and 2 bases at J, with 15 bases in the middle. The CDR3 reads CASTPTATAYNEQFF. CDR3 coding DNA: TGTGCCAGTACCCCGACAGCCACAGCCTACAATGAGCAGTTCTTC. Looking up the rest from reference TRBV19 and TRBJ2-1 gives the full variable domain: DGGITQSPKYLFRKEGQNVTLSCEQNLNHDAMYWYRQDPGQGLRLIYYSQIVNDFQKGDIAEGYSVSREKKESFPLTVTSAQKNPTAFYLCASTPTATAYNEQFFGPGTRLTVL.

V is TRBV6-5 and J is TRBJ2-7; TRBD1 matches at 9 bases. The CDR3 totals 15 residues. The germline V gene has CDR1 MNHEY and CDR2 SVGAGI. With V trimmed by 6 bases and J by 1 base, 7 bases remained unmatched. CDR3 sequence: CASRAPGQGSYEQYF. CDR3 DNA: TGTGCCAGCAGAGCTCCGGGACAGGGTTCCTACGAGCAGTACTTC.

The rearrangement links TRBV5-1 to TRBJ1-4; the D is unclear. The CDR3 has 14 residues. Trimming removed 0 bases at V and 5 bases at J, with 8 bases between. Germline loops: CDR1 SGHRS, CDR2 YFSETQ. The CDR3 bases are TGCGCCAGCAGCTTGGATCCCGGGAATGAAAAACTGTTTTTT. It is translated as CASSLDPGNEKLFF. The full variable domain, its missing parts supplied by reference TRBV5-1 and TRBJ1-4, is KAGVTQTPRYLIKTRGQQVTLSCSPISGHRSVSWYQQTPGQGLQFLFEYFSETQRNKGNFPGRFSGRQFSNSRSEMNVSTLELGDSALYLCASSLDPGNEKLFFGSGTQLSVL.

The chain combines TRBV20-1 with TRBJ2-7; 11 positions match TRBD2. Germline V CDR1 and CDR2: DFQATT, SNEGSKA (reference sequence). The CDR3 spans 16 residues. With 3 bases clipped from V and 0 bases from J, the junction kept 7 bases outside the gene matches. CDR3 sequence: CSASGLAGGSSYEQYF. The CDR3 DNA follows: TGCAGTGCTAGTGGTCTAGCGGGGGGATCCTCCTACGAGCAGTACTTC.

This chain uses TRBV12-3 or TRBV12-4 with TRBJ2-7; 7 bases fit TRBD1. V trimming: 7 bases; J trimming: 6 bases; junction bases outside the gene matches: 9. CDR3 length equals 13 residues. CDR3 bases: TGTGCCAGCACCCTAATCACAGGGGCCGAGCAGTACTTC. It codes for CASTLITGAEQYF.

This chain connects TRBV4-1 to TRBJ1-2; 7 positions agree with TRBD1. Germline V lookup: CDR1 MGHRA, CDR2 YSYEKL. The CDR3 contains 13 residues. J lost 9 bases, V lost 1 base, and 5 bases had no gene match. DNA for the CDR3: TGCGCCAGCAGCCAAGTTGGACAGGATAGCTACACCTTC. It codes for CASSQVGQDSYTF.